The 9 T cell receptor beta chains in this list originate from one sample, sequenced in a study of CD8 T cells in Susac syndrome. RNA was extracted with the RNeasy kit, and a quantity of about 0.45 to 1 ug was reverse transcribed using random hexamers. TCRdb reprocessed the immunoSEQ multiplex PCR reads with MiXCR, giving one entry per CDR3 protein. Of approximately 160,000 distinct CDR3 sequences listed, about 92% are singletons. Sample: CD4+ T cells from PBMCs. The receptors shown here come from a human donor in good health.

The chain combines TRBV3-1 with TRBJ2-7; 8 bases fit TRBD1. The CDR3 loop spans 14 amino acids. J was trimmed by 4 bases and V by 4 bases; bases with no gene match: 6. Per germline, CDR1 LGHDT and CDR2 YNNKEL (reference sequence). CDR3 sequence (DNA): TGTGCCAGCAGCCCAACAGGGGGGCTATACGAGCAGTACTTC. Residues: CASSPTGGLYEQYF.

The rearrangement uses TRBV29-1 and TRBJ1-3; D remains ambiguous. V was cut by 3 bases and J by 0 bases, with 9 bases left in between. The CDR3 extends over 14 amino acids. CDR1 and CDR2 from the germline V gene are SQVTM and ANQGSEA. The CDR3 region is CSVDEGTSGNTIYF. DNA for the CDR3: TGCAGCGTTGATGAGGGAACCTCTGGAAACACCATATATTTT.

The V call is TRBV28, the J call TRBJ2-7; possibly TRBD1 for D (5 bases). V gave up 6 bases and J gave up 1 base, with 13 bases separating them. The CDR3 sequence is 14 residues long. In germline, CDR1 is MDHEN, CDR2 SYDVKM. CDR3 DNA: TGTGCCAGCAGCTTACAGGTCTTTTCCTACGAGCAGTACTTC. Encoded protein: CASSLQVFSYEQYF.

V and J are TRBV30 and TRBJ1-1; D not certain. The V gene's germline CDR1 is GTSNPN and CDR2 SVGIG (reference sequence). The CDR3 covers 12 residues. The CDR3 region has the DNA TGTGCTCATGGCGGGCTGGGTACTGAAGCTTTCTTT. Its translation: CAHGGLGTEAFF. Complete variable domain (other parts from reference TRBV30 and TRBJ1-1): SQTIHQWPATLVQPVGSPLSLECTVEGTSNPNLYWYRQAAGRGLQLLFYSVGIGQISSEVPQNLSASRPQDRQFILSSKKLLLSDSGFYLCAHGGLGTEAFFGQGTRLTVV.

This chain links TRBV20-1 with TRBJ1-3, with 9 bases identical to TRBD1. Germline V lookup: CDR1 DFQATT, CDR2 SNEGSKA (reference sequence). The CDR3 is made up of 14 amino acids. The junction had 8 bases not matched to a gene; V was cut back by 7 bases and J by 4 bases. CDR3 sequence (DNA): TGCAGTGTGTTACAGGGGGCGGAAGGAAACACCATATATTTT. It is translated as CSVLQGAEGNTIYF.

As for this clonotype: The junction departs from the called germline gene at one end, perhaps through a read error. The chain recombines TRBV7-7 with TRBJ2-1; D is perhaps TRBD1 or TRBD2 (5 bases each). Looked up from germline, CDR1 is SSHAT and CDR2 is FNYEAQ (reference sequence). This CDR3 has 14 amino acids. The CDR3: CASSRDGTHNEQFF. In DNA form, the CDR3 reads TGTGCTAGCAGCCGAGACGGGACCCACAATGAGCAGTTCTTC.

The rearrangement links TRBV3-1 to TRBJ2-1, with 13 bases lining up with TRBD2. The J segment lost 9 bases and the V segment lost 2 bases, leaving 7 bases of the junction unmatched. The CDR3 is made up of 16 amino acids. The V gene's germline CDR1 is LGHDT and CDR2 YNNKEL (reference sequence). The CDR3 sequence is CASSQPGLAGEVEQFF. The CDR3 DNA reads TGTGCCAGCAGCCAACCCGGACTAGCGGGAGAGGTTGAGCAGTTCTTC.

J is TRBJ2-5 and V is TRBV28; tentatively, D is TRBD1 (6 bases). Trimming took off 3 bases at V and 5 bases at J, with 13 bases between the two ends. Germline CDR1 and CDR2: MDHEN and SYDVKM. The CDR3 is made up of 14 amino acids. CDR3 nucleotides: TGTGCCAGCAGTTTGCGGCAGGGGAGCGAGACCCAGTACTTC. It yields the protein CASSLRQGSETQYF.

This chain joins TRBV29-1 and TRBJ2-7; 7 bases map to TRBD1. V trimming: 2 bases; J trimming: 2 bases; junction bases outside the gene matches: 3. The germline V gene has CDR1 SQVTM and CDR2 ANQGSEA. This CDR3 is 13 amino acids long. CDR3 sequence reads: CSVEPQGAYEQYF. CDR3 sequence (DNA): TGCAGCGTTGAACCTCAGGGGGCCTACGAGCAGTACTTC.